This entry features one TCR beta chain sequence. Its matching antigen is unknown. Time point described: week 35, safety follow-up. Vaccine doses each comprised 300 ug of mutant IDH1 20-mer peptide, with topical imiquimod. The CDR3 consists of 15 residues. From germline, CDR1 is MNHNS and CDR2 SASEGT. V was clipped by 6 bases and J by 5 bases; unmatched bases: 8. The sample is drawn from a study of a mutant IDH1 vaccine in newly diagnosed glioma. As for the study in general: The start of vaccination came 4-6 weeks after radiotherapy alone, or with temozolomide cycles. Therapy received beforehand was radiotherapy, temozolomide, or both, with most patients given both. V12 corresponded to week 35 and V13 to week 47.

The study, taken as a whole, reports: Pseudoprogression seemingly bore no relation to changes in top peripheral T cell clonotypes.

Clones were sequenced by immunoSEQ multiplex PCR, and TCRdb holds only the in-frame ones, with some missing. This table holds 45,000 to 60,000 clones, around nine tenths found once. The receptor was isolated from a woman aged 40 to 49 with glioma. The J gene is TRBJ2-1, the V gene TRBV6-1, with 9 bases fitting TRBD1. The sample was PBMCs, taken from a glioma patient whose treatment included an IDH1 peptide vaccine. The CDR3 protein is CASRKGQGGDNEQFF. Written as DNA, the CDR3 is TGTGCCAGCAGGAAGGGACAGGGAGGCGACAATGAGCAGTTCTTC.